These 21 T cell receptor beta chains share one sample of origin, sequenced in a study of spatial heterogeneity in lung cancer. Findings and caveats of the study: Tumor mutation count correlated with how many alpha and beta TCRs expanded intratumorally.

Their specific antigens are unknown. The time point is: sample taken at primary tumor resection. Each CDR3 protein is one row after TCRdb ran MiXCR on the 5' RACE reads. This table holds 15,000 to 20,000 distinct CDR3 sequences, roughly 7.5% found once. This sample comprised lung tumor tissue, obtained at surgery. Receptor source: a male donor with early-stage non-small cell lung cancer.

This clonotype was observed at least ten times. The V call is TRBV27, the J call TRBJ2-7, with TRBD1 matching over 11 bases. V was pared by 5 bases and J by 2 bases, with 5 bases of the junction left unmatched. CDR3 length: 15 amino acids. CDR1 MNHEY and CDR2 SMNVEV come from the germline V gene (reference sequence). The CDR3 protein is CASSRGTGGPYEQYF. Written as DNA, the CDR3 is TGTGCCAGCAGTAGAGGGACAGGGGGTCCCTACGAGCAGTACTTC.

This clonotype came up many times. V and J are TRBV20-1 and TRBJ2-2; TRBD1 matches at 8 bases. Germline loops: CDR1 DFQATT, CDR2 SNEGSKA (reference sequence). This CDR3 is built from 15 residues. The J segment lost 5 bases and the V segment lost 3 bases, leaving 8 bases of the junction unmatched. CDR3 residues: CSASLWTGWTGELFF. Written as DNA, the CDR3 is TGCAGTGCTAGCCTATGGACAGGGTGGACCGGGGAGCTGTTTTTT.

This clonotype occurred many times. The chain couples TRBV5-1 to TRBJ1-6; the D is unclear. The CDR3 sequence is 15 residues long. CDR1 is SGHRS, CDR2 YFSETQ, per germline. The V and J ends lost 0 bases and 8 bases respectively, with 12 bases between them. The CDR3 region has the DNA TGCGCCAGCAGCTTGGACGGCTGGGCCGATTCACCCCTCCACTTT. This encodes CASSLDGWADSPLHF. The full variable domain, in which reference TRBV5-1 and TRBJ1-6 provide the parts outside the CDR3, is KAGVTQTPRYLIKTRGQQVTLSCSPISGHRSVSWYQQTPGQGLQFLFEYFSETQRNKGNFPGRFSGRQFSNSRSEMNVSTLELGDSALYLCASSLDGWADSPLHFGNGTRLTVT.

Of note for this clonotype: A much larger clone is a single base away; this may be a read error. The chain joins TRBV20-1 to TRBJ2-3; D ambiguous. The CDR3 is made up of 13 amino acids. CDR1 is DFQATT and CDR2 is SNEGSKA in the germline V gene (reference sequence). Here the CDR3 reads CRARIDPLDTQYF. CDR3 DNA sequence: TGCAGAGCCCGAATCGACCCCTTGGATACGCAGTATTTT.

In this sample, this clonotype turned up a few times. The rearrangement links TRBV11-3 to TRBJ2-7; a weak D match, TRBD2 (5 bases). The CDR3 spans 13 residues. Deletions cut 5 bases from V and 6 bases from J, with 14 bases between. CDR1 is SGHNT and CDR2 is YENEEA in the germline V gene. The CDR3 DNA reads TGTGCCAGCAGCCTCGAGGGAATGGGCGAGCAGTACTTC. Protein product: CASSLEGMGEQYF.

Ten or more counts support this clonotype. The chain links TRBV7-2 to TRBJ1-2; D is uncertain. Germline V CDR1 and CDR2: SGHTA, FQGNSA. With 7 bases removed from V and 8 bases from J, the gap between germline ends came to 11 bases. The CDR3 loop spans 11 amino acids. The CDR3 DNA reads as TGTGCCAGCAAGTTGGACGGCGGCTACACCTTC. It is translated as CASKLDGGYTF.

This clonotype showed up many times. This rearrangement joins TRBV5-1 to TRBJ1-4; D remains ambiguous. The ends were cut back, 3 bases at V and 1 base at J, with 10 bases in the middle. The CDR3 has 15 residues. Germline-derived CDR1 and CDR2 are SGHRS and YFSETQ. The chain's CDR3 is CASSWTDETNEKLFF. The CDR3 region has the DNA TGCGCCAGCAGCTGGACGGATGAAACTAATGAAAAACTGTTTTTT.

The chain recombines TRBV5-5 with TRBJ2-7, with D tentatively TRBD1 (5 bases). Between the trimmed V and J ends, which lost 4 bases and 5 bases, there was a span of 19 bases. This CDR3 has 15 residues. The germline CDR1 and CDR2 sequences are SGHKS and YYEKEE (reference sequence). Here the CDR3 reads CASSLRGADWDEQYF. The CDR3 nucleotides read TGTGCCAGCAGCCTCCGTGGGGCTGATTGGGACGAGCAGTACTTC.

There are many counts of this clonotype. In DNA, the CDR3 is TGCGCCAGCAGCCCGGAAACTAACAAGAACGAGCAGTACTTC. Its translation: CASSPETNKNEQYF. This chain connects TRBV5-1 to TRBJ2-7; D is uncertain. Germline V lookup: CDR1 SGHRS, CDR2 YFSETQ. The CDR3 contains 14 residues. Trimming shortened V by 4 bases and J by 5 bases, and 16 bases separated the two germline ends.

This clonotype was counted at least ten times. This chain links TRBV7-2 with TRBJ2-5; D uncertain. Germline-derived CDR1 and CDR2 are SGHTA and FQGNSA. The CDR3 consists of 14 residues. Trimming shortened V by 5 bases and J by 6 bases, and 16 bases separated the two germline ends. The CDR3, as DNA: TGTGCCAGCAGCCCCATAGGTGCCGGCAAGACCCAGTACTTC. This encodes CASSPIGAGKTQYF.

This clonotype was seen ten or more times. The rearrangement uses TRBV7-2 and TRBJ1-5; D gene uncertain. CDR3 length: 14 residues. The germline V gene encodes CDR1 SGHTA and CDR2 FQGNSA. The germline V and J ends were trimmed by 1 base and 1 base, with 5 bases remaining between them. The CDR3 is CASSLVGSNQPQHF. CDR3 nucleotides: TGTGCCAGCAGCTTAGTGGGGAGCAATCAGCCCCAGCATTTT.

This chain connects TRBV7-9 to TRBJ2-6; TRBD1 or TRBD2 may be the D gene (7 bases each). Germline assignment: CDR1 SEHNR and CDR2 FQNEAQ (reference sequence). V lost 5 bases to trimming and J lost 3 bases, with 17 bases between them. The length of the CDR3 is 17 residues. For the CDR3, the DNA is TGTGCCAGCAGCCCAGGGGGGGGGCAGATTGGGGCCAACGTCCTGACTTTC. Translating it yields CASSPGGGQIGANVLTF.

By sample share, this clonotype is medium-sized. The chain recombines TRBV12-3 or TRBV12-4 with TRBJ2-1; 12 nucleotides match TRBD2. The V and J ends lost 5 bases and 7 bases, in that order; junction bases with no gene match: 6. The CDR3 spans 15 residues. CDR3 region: CASSPSGGAPNEQFF. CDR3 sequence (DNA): TGTGCCAGCAGTCCTAGCGGGGGGGCTCCGAATGAGCAGTTCTTC.

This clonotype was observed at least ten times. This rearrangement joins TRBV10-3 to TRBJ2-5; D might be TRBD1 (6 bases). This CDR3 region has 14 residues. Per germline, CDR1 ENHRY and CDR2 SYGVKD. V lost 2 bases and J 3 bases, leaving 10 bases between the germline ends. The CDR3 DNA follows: TGTGCCATCAGTGAGAGGGCAGGGGAAGAGACCCAGTACTTC. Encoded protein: CAISERAGEETQYF.

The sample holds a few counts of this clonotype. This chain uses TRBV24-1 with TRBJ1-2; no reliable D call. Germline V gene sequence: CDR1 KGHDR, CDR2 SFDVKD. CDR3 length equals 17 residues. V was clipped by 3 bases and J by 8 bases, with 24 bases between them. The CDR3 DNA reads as TGTGCCACCAGTGATAACGAGGCAGGCATCTACTCGGGCGGCTACACCTTC. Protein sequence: CATSDNEAGIYSGGYTF.

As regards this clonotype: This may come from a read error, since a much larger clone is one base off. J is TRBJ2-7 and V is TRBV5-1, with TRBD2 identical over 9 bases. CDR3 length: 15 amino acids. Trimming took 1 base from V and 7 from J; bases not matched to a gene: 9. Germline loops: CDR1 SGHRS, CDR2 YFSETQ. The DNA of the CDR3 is TGCGCCAGCAGCTTGACTCAGCGGGGGGCCCGGGAGCAGTACTTC. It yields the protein CASSLTQRGAREQYF.

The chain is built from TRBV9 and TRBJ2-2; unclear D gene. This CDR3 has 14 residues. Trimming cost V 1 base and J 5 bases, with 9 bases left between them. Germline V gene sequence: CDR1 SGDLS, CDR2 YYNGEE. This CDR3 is CASSVRAGTGELFF. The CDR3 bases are TGTGCCAGCAGCGTAAGGGCAGGAACCGGGGAGCTGTTTTTT.

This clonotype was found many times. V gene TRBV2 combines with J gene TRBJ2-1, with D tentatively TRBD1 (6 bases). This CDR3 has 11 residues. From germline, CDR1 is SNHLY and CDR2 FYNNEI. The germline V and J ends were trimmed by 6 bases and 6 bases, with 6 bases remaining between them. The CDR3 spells CASRDSNEQFF. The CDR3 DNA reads TGTGCCAGCAGGGACAGCAATGAGCAGTTCTTC.

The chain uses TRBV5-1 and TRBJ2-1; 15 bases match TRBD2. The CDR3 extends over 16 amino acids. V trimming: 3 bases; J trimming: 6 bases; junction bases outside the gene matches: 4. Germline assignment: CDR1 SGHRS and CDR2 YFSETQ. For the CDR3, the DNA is TGCGCCAGCAGCTCACGGACTAGCGGGGGGGCCAATGAGCAGTTCTTC. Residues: CASSSRTSGGANEQFF.

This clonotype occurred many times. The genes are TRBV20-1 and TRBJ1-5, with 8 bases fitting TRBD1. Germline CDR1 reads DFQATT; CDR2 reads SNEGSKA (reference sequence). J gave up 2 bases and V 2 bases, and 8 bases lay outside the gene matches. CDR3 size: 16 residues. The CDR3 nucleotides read TGCAGTGCTAGACAACAGGGGGTAGGTGGCAATCAGCCCCAGCATTTT. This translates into CSARQQGVGGNQPQHF.

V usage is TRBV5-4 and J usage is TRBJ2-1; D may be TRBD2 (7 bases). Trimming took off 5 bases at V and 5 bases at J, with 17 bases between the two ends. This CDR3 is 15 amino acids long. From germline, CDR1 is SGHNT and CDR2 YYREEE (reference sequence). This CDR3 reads CASSGGGLRDNEQFF. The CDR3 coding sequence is TGTGCCAGCAGTGGGGGGGGCCTAAGGGACAATGAGCAGTTCTTC.